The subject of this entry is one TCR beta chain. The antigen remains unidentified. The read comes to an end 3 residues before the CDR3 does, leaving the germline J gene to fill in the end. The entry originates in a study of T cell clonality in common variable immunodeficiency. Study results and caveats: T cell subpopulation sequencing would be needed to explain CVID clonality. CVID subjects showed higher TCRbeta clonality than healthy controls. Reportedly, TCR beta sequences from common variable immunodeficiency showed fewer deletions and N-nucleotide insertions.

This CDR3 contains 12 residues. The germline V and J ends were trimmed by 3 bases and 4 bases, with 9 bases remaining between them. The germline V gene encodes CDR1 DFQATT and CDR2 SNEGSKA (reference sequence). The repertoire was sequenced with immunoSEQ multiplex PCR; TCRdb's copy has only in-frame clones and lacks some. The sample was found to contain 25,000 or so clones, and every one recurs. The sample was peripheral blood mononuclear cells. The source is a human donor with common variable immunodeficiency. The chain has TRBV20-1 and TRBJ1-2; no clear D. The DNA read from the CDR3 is TGCAGTGCTAGTACCCCGGTCTATGGC. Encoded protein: CSASTPVYG. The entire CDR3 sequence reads CSASTPVYGYTF.